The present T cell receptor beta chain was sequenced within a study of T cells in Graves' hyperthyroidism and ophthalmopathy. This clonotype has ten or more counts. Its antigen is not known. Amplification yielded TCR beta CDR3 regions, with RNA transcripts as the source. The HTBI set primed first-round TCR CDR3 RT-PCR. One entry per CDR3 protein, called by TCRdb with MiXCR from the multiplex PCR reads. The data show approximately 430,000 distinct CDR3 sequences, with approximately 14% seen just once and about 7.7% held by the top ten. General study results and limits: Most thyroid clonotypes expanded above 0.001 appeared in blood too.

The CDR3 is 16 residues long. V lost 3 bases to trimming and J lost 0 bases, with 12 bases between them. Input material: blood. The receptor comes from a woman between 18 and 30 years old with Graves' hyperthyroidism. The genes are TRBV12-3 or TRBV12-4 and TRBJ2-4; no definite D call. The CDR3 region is CASSFEETGAKNIQYF. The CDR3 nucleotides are TGTGCCAGCAGTTTTGAGGAAACGGGAGCCAAAAACATTCAGTACTTC.